This T cell receptor beta chain was identified during a study of post-analysis software for immune sequencing data. Findings of the study overall: Roughly five TRBV segments were significantly more frequent in patients than in controls. TRBV5-6, TRBV5-1 and TRBV20-1 were among these segments. People with multiple sclerosis had a significantly lower normalized Chao1 diversity than controls did. Samples sharing a preparation batch grouped tightly together when assessed by F measure.

Deletions cut 3 bases from V and 0 bases from J, with 18 bases between. The CDR3 runs 18 residues. CDR1 is LNHDA, CDR2 SQIVND, per germline (reference sequence). TCR beta cDNA libraries had unique molecular identifiers. The yield from approximately 1 to 10 million T cells was 500,000 or so cDNA molecules in total. TCRdb reprocessed the PCR reads via MiXCR and lists one record per CDR3 protein. The profile covers 600,000 to 700,000 distinct CDR3 sequences, with 59% appearing a single time and roughly 10% taken by the ten largest. A word on this clonotype: The antigen is not known.

What was sequenced was blood. The clonotype comes from a girl aged 2 to 9 with multiple sclerosis. The rearrangement uses TRBV19 and TRBJ2-1, with unresolved D. The CDR3: CASSIFSDPYSSYNEQFF. CDR3 DNA sequence: TGTGCCAGTAGTATCTTTTCTGATCCCTATAGCTCCTACAATGAGCAGTTCTTC.